This is a list of T cell receptor beta chains from one sample in a study of control samples from healthy donors and cancer patients. Sequencing used immunoSEQ multiplex PCR; TCRdb keeps in-frame clones, though not all of them. The sample carries 120,000 or so clones, over 80% recorded once. Sequencing was done on a sample of PBMCs. The receptor source for this set is a man older than 75 with head and neck cancer. Both conserved end residues are part of each CDR3. A D gene is named only where the DNA matches it firmly. For some rows the clone size is stated as once, few or many, or as a class when expanded; others skip it.

d_call: .; cdr3_length: 17; v_call: TRBV10-3; clone_size: .; j_call: TRBJ1-5; cdr3_nt: TGTGCCATCAGTGAGTCGATGTGGGCAGGGCCCAATCAGCCCCAGCATTTT; cdr3_aa: CAISESMWAGPNQPQHF
d_call: .; cdr3_length: 13; v_call: TRBV19; clone_size: .; j_call: TRBJ2-5; cdr3_nt: TGTGCCAGTAGTCGGACACCCAAGGAGACCCAGTACTTC; cdr3_aa: CASSRTPKETQYF
d_call: .; cdr3_length: 13; v_call: TRBV3-1/TRBV3-2; clone_size: few; j_call: TRBJ1-1; cdr3_nt: TGTGCCAGCAGCAGGGGTATGAACACTGAAGCTTTCTTT; cdr3_aa: CASSRGMNTEAFF
d_call: .; cdr3_length: 11; v_call: TRBV12-3/TRBV12-4; clone_size: .; j_call: TRBJ2-5; cdr3_nt: TGTGCCAGCAGTTTAGCCGAGACCCAGTACTTC; cdr3_aa: CASSLAETQYF
d_call: .; cdr3_length: 16; v_call: TRBV6-2/TRBV6-3; clone_size: once; j_call: TRBJ1-1; cdr3_nt: TGTGCCAGCAGTTACTCCAAGGGAGGGCGGAACACTGAAGCTTTCTTT; cdr3_aa: CASSYSKGGRNTEAFF
d_call: .; cdr3_length: 14; v_call: TRBV2; clone_size: once; j_call: TRBJ2-5; cdr3_nt: TGTGCCAGCAGTGAATCCACTCAAACAGAGACCCAGTACTTC; cdr3_aa: CASSESTQTETQYF
d_call: .; cdr3_length: 15; v_call: TRBV7-2; clone_size: .; j_call: TRBJ2-3; cdr3_nt: TGTGCCAGCAGCTTAGGGCCAGGGGGGCTAGATACGCAGTATTTT; cdr3_aa: CASSLGPGGLDTQYF
d_call: TRBD1; cdr3_length: 15; v_call: TRBV5-5; clone_size: .; j_call: TRBJ2-2; cdr3_nt: TGTGCCAGCAGTCGGGACAGGGGGGGAACCGGGGAGCTGTTTTTT; cdr3_aa: CASSRDRGGTGELFF
d_call: TRBD2; cdr3_length: 13; v_call: TRBV6-4; clone_size: .; j_call: TRBJ2-3; cdr3_nt: TGTGCCAACACTAGCGGGGGGGCTAGGACGCAGTATTTT; cdr3_aa: CANTSGGARTQYF
d_call: .; cdr3_length: 19; v_call: TRBV4-1; clone_size: .; j_call: TRBJ2-1; cdr3_nt: TGCGCCAGCAGCCAAGTATACGGCACAGGGAGGCCCTCGGGGAATGAGCAGTTCTTC; cdr3_aa: CASSQVYGTGRPSGNEQFF
d_call: TRBD1; cdr3_length: 17; v_call: TRBV5-4; clone_size: .; j_call: TRBJ2-3; cdr3_nt: TGTGCCAGCAGCCTAGGGGGGACAGGCACTGGCACAGATACGCAGTATTTT; cdr3_aa: CASSLGGTGTGTDTQYF
d_call: .; cdr3_length: 14; v_call: TRBV30; clone_size: .; j_call: TRBJ1-1; cdr3_nt: TGTGCCTGGAGTTGGAAACACCAGAACACTGAAGCTTTCTTT; cdr3_aa: CAWSWKHQNTEAFF
d_call: .; cdr3_length: 15; v_call: TRBV10-3; clone_size: .; j_call: TRBJ1-4; cdr3_nt: TGTGCCATCAGTGAGTCTGGGGGGACTAATGAAAAACTGTTTTTT; cdr3_aa: CAISESGGTNEKLFF
d_call: .; cdr3_length: 15; v_call: TRBV7-2; clone_size: .; j_call: TRBJ1-5; cdr3_nt: TGTGCCAGCAGCTTAGATGGGGATAGCAATCAGCCCCAGCATTTT; cdr3_aa: CASSLDGDSNQPQHF
d_call: .; cdr3_length: 14; v_call: TRBV5-4; clone_size: .; j_call: TRBJ2-4; cdr3_nt: TGTGCCAGCAGCTTGGATCTAGCCAAAAACATTCAGTACTTC; cdr3_aa: CASSLDLAKNIQYF
d_call: .; cdr3_length: 14; v_call: TRBV27; clone_size: .; j_call: TRBJ2-7; cdr3_nt: TGTGCCAGCAGTTTAACAGGGGAGGCATACGAGCAGTACTTC; cdr3_aa: CASSLTGEAYEQYF
d_call: .; cdr3_length: 13; v_call: TRBV5-1; clone_size: .; j_call: TRBJ2-7; cdr3_nt: TGCGCCAGCAGCTCGTGGGCGGCCTACGAGCAGTACTTC; cdr3_aa: CASSSWAAYEQYF
d_call: TRBD1; cdr3_length: 15; v_call: TRBV5-1; clone_size: .; j_call: TRBJ2-5; cdr3_nt: TGCGCCAGCGGGGCCGGGACAGGGGGTGGAGAGACCCAGTACTTC; cdr3_aa: CASGAGTGGGETQYF
d_call: .; cdr3_length: 13; v_call: TRBV3-1/TRBV3-2; clone_size: .; j_call: TRBJ1-1; cdr3_nt: TGTGCCAGCAGCATAAGGGGCCAAAATGAAGCTTTCTTT; cdr3_aa: CASSIRGQNEAFF
d_call: .; cdr3_length: 12; v_call: TRBV3-1/TRBV3-2; clone_size: .; j_call: TRBJ1-1; cdr3_nt: TGTGCCAGCAGCCACAACGGAGGGGAAGCTTTCTTT; cdr3_aa: CASSHNGGEAFF
d_call: .; cdr3_length: 15; v_call: TRBV5-6; clone_size: few; j_call: TRBJ2-3; cdr3_nt: TGTGCCAGCAGCACGACCGGATTAGGCACAGATACGCAGTATTTT; cdr3_aa: CASSTTGLGTDTQYF
d_call: .; cdr3_length: 12; v_call: TRBV27; clone_size: few; j_call: TRBJ2-2; cdr3_nt: TGTGCCAGCAGCTCCGGGTTCGGGGAGCTGTTTTTT; cdr3_aa: CASSSGFGELFF
d_call: .; cdr3_length: 14; v_call: TRBV24-1; clone_size: .; j_call: TRBJ2-2; cdr3_nt: TGTGCCACCAGGGATAGGGGACCCACCGGGGAGCTGTTTTTT; cdr3_aa: CATRDRGPTGELFF
d_call: .; cdr3_length: 15; v_call: TRBV11-3; clone_size: .; j_call: TRBJ2-1; cdr3_nt: TGTGCCAGCAGCTTAGTACGGGGGAGGAACAATGAGCAGTTCTTC; cdr3_aa: CASSLVRGRNNEQFF
d_call: TRBD2; cdr3_length: 18; v_call: TRBV11-2; clone_size: .; j_call: TRBJ2-3; cdr3_nt: TGTGCCAGCAGCTTAGCCCCGACTAGCGGGAGGGGCACAGATACGCAGTATTTT; cdr3_aa: CASSLAPTSGRGTDTQYF
d_call: .; cdr3_length: 14; v_call: TRBV3-1/TRBV3-2; clone_size: .; j_call: TRBJ1-1; cdr3_nt: TGTGCCAGCAGCCAGGGCTCACATTCGGTGGAAGCTTTCTTT; cdr3_aa: CASSQGSHSVEAFF
d_call: .; cdr3_length: 14; v_call: TRBV24-1; clone_size: .; j_call: TRBJ2-3; cdr3_nt: TGTGCCACCAGTGTGGGAGCTAGCACAGATACGCAGTATTTT; cdr3_aa: CATSVGASTDTQYF